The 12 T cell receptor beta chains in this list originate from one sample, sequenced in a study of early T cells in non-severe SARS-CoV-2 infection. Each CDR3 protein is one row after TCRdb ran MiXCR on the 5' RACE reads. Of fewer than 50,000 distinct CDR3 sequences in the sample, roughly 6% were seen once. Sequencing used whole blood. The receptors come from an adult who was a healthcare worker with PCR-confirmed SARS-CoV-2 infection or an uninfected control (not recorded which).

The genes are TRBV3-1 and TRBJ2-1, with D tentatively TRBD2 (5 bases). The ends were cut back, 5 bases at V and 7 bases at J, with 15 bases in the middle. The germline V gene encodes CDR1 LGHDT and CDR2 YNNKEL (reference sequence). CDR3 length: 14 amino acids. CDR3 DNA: TGTGCCAGCAGCGCTGTGAGGGCCGGGAATGAGCAGTTCTTC. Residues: CASSAVRAGNEQFF.

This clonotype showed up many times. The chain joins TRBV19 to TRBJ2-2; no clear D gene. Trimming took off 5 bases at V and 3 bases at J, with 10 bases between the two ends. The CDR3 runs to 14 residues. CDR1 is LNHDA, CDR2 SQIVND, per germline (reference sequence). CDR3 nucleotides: TGTGCCAGTAGTGCTCCACGAGACACCGGGGAGCTGTTTTTT. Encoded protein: CASSAPRDTGELFF.

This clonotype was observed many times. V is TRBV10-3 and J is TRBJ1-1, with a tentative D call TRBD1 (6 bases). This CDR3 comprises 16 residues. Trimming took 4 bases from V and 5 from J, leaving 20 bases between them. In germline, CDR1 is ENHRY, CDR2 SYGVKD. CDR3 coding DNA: TGTGCCATCAGTGGCAGCAACGCCGGGACATCAACTGAAGCTTTCTTT. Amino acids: CAISGSNAGTSTEAFF.

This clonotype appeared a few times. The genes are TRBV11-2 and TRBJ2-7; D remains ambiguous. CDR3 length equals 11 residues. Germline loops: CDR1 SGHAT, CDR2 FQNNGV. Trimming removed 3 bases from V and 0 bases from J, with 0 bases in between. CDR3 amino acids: CASSFSYEQYF. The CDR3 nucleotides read TGTGCCAGCAGCTTCTCCTACGAGCAGTACTTC.

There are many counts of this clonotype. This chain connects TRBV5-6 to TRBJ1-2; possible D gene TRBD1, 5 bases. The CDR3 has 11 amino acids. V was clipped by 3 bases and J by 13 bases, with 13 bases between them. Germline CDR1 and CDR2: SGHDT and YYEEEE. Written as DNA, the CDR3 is TGTGCCAGCAGCTCTTCTTACAGGCGCACCTTC. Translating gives CASSSSYRRTF.

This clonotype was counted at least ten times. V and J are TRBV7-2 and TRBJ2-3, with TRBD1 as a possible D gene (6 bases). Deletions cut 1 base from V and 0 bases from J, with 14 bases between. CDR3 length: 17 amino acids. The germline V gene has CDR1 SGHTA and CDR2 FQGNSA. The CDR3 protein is CASSLDSDSPSTDTQYF. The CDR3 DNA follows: TGTGCCAGCAGCTTAGATTCGGACAGTCCTAGCACAGATACGCAGTATTTT.

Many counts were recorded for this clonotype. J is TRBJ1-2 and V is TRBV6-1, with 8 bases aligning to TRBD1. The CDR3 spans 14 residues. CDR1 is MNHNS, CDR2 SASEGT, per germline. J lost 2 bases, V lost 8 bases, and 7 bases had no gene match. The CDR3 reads CASVRTGMNYGYTF. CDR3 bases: TGTGCCAGCGTCCGGACAGGGATGAACTATGGCTACACCTTC.

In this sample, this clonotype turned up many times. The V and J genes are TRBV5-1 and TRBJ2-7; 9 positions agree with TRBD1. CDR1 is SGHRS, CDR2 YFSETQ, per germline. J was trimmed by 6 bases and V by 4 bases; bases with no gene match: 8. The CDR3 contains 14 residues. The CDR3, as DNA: TGCGCCAGCAGCCCGGGACAGGGCCCAACCGAGCAGTACTTC. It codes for CASSPGQGPTEQYF.

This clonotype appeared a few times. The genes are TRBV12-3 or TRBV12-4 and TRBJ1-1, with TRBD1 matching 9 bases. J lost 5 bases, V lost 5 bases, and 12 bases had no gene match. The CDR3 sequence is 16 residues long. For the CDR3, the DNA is TGTGCCAGCAGTCACGGGACGGGGACAGGGAAGACTGAAGCTTTCTTT. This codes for CASSHGTGTGKTEAFF.

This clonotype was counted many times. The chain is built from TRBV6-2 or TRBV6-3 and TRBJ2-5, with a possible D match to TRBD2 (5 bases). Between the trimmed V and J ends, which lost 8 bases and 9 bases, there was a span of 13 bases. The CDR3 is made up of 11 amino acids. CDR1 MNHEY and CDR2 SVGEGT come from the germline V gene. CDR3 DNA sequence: TGTGCCAGCGCACGGGCGGGTGCCCAGTACTTC. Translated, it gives CASARAGAQYF.

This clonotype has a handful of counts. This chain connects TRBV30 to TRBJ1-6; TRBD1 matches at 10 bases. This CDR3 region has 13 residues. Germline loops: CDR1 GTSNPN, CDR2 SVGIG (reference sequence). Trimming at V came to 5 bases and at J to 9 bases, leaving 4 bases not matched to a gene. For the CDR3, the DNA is TGTGCCTGGGACGGACAGGGGGTTTCACCCCTCCACTTT. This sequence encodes CAWDGQGVSPLHF. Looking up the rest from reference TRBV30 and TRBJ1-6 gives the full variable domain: SQTIHQWPATLVQPVGSPLSLECTVEGTSNPNLYWYRQAAGRGLQLLFYSVGIGQISSEVPQNLSASRPQDRQFILSSKKLLLSDSGFYLCAWDGQGVSPLHFGNGTRLTVT.

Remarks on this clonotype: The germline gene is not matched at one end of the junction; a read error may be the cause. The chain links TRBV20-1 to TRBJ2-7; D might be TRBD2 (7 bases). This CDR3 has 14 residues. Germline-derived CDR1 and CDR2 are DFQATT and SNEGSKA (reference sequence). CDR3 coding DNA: TGCAGTGCTAAAAAGGGGGGGCTGTCCTCCGAGCAGTACTTC. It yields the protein CSAKKGGLSSEQYF.